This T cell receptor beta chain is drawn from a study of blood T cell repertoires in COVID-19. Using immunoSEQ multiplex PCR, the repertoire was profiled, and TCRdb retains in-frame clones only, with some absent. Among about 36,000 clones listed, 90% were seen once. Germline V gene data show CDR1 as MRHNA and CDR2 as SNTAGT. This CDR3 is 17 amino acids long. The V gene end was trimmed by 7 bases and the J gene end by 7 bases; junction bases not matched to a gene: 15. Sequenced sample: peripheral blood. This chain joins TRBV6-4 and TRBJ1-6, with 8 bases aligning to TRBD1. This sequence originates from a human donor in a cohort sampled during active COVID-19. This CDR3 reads CASITGGQGLKNSPLHF. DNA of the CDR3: TGTGCCAGCATCACAGGTGGACAGGGCCTTAAGAATTCACCCCTCCACTTT.